What follows is one T cell receptor (beta chain) and its context. Its specificity is unknown. These data belong to a study of CD8 T cells in ankylosing spondylitis. Study conclusions and caveats: Within ankylosing spondylitis blood, a TCR beta motif made up of several highly homologous variants appeared to be characteristic.

The CDR3 is 13 residues long. V was pared by 6 bases and J by 7 bases, with 16 bases between. CDR1 is MNHNS, CDR2 SASEGT, per germline. TCRdb reprocessed the 5' RACE reads with MiXCR, giving one entry per CDR3 protein. The data contain about 340,000 distinct CDR3 sequences, over 12% of them singletons. The TCR sequence derives from a male donor with ankylosing spondylitis or in good health (not recorded which). The specimen sequenced was blood, either unsorted or a sorted T cell fraction (not recorded which). V gene TRBV6-1 combines with J gene TRBJ2-7, with TRBD1 as a possible D gene (6 bases). The CDR3 DNA reads TGTGCCAGCAGCCCAGAGCTGAGGGGGGAGCAGTACTTC. It yields the protein CASSPELRGEQYF.